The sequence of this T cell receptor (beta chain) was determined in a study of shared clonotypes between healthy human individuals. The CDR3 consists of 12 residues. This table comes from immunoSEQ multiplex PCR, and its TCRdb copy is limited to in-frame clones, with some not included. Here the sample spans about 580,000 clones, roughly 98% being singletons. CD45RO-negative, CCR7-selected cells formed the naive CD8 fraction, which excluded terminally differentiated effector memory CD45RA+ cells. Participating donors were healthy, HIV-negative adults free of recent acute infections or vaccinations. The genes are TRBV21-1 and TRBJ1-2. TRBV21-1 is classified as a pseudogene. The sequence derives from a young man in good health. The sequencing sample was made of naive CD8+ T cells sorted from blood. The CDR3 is CASSTFSYGYTF. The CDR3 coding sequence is TGTGCCAGCAGCACCTTTAGCTATGGCTACACCTTC.